A selection of T cell receptor beta chains follows, all from one sample in a study of lymphopenia after photon versus proton radiotherapy. TCRdb's copy holds only in-frame clones and misses some; the assay was immunoSEQ multiplex PCR. The table includes under 30,000 clones, over 85% detected once. This specimen consisted of peripheral blood, obtained from a patient treated with photon-based radiotherapy. The receptor source for this set is a woman aged 45-60 years with cholangiocarcinoma. Each CDR3 is given with its conserved first and last residue. Fields, in order: clone size, J gene, V gene, D gene, CDR3 DNA, CDR3 protein. D genes are given only for firm matches. The size field is filled for only some rows; it gives once, few, many or a size class.

clone size: .
J gene: TRBJ1-1
V gene: TRBV29-1
D gene: .
CDR3 DNA: TGCAGCGTTGACAACGACCCTAACACTGAAGCTTTCTTT
CDR3 protein: CSVDNDPNTEAFF

clone size: .
J gene: TRBJ2-2
V gene: TRBV7-6
D gene: TRBD2
CDR3 DNA: TGTGCCAGCAGCTTAGCTGGGACTAGCGGGGGGACCTTAAACACCGGGGAGCTGTTTTTT
CDR3 protein: CASSLAGTSGGTLNTGELFF

clone size: .
J gene: TRBJ2-2
V gene: TRBV7-6
D gene: TRBD2
CDR3 DNA: TGTGCCAGCGACCTTAGCGGGGGCACCAACACCGGGGAGCTGTTTTTT
CDR3 protein: CASDLSGGTNTGELFF

clone size: .
J gene: TRBJ1-4
V gene: TRBV7-9
D gene: .
CDR3 DNA: TGTGCCAGCAGCTCTGGGCAGGAAGCTAATGAAAAACTGTTTTTT
CDR3 protein: CASSSGQEANEKLFF

clone size: .
J gene: TRBJ1-1
V gene: TRBV11-2
D gene: .
CDR3 DNA: TGTGCCAGCAGCATTAGCGGCCGGGACAACACTGAAGCTTTCTTT
CDR3 protein: CASSISGRDNTEAFF

clone size: once
J gene: TRBJ1-2
V gene: TRBV29-1
D gene: .
CDR3 DNA: TGCAGCGTTGAGGAGTATGGCTACACCTTC
CDR3 protein: CSVEEYGYTF

clone size: .
J gene: TRBJ2-2
V gene: TRBV6-1
D gene: .
CDR3 DNA: TGTGCCAGCAGTGAACCAGGGAGTCTCGCCGGGGAGCTGTTTTTT
CDR3 protein: CASSEPGSLAGELFF

clone size: .
J gene: TRBJ2-7
V gene: TRBV18
D gene: TRBD1
CDR3 DNA: TGTGCCAGCTCAAACGCCGGGACAGAGAATAACGAGCAGTACTTC
CDR3 protein: CASSNAGTENNEQYF

clone size: .
J gene: TRBJ1-3
V gene: TRBV11-2
D gene: .
CDR3 DNA: TGTGCCAGCAGCTCCGACCAGGGGATTCTTGGAAACACCATATATTTT
CDR3 protein: CASSSDQGILGNTIYF

clone size: .
J gene: TRBJ2-7
V gene: TRBV7-8
D gene: TRBD2
CDR3 DNA: TGTGCCAGCAGCTTAGCTAGCGGGCCTACCTACGAGCAGTACTTC
CDR3 protein: CASSLASGPTYEQYF

clone size: .
J gene: TRBJ1-3
V gene: TRBV7-6
D gene: .
CDR3 DNA: TGTGCCAGCAGCTTAGGAAACACCATATATTTT
CDR3 protein: CASSLGNTIYF

clone size: .
J gene: TRBJ2-2
V gene: TRBV19
D gene: TRBD1
CDR3 DNA: TGTGCCAGTAGTACGGGACAGGGGGCCGGCGGGGAGCTGTTTTTT
CDR3 protein: CASSTGQGAGGELFF

clone size: .
J gene: TRBJ1-4
V gene: TRBV6-5
D gene: TRBD1
CDR3 DNA: TGTGCCATAGGGCGGGGACAGGGGGGCGCTGAAAAACTGTTTTTT
CDR3 protein: CAIGRGQGGAEKLFF

clone size: .
J gene: TRBJ1-1
V gene: TRBV2
D gene: .
CDR3 DNA: TGTGCCAGCTTCCTACAGGTTAGTGCTGAAGCTTTCTTT
CDR3 protein: CASFLQVSAEAFF

clone size: .
J gene: TRBJ2-1
V gene: TRBV30
D gene: TRBD2
CDR3 DNA: TGTGCCTGGAGTGTCACGGGGGGGGGCTACAATGAGCAGTTCTTC
CDR3 protein: CAWSVTGGGYNEQFF

clone size: .
J gene: TRBJ1-5
V gene: TRBV2
D gene: .
CDR3 DNA: TGTGCCAGCAAAGCCGGGCGGTATAGCAATCAGCCCCAGCATTTT
CDR3 protein: CASKAGRYSNQPQHF

clone size: .
J gene: TRBJ1-1
V gene: TRBV18
D gene: .
CDR3 DNA: TGTGCCAGCTCACCTGCTCGTGGCGGTGAAGCTTTCTTT
CDR3 protein: CASSPARGGEAFF

clone size: once
J gene: TRBJ2-4
V gene: TRBV5-8
D gene: .
CDR3 DNA: TGTGCCAGCACTCAAGCAAACATTCAGTACTTC
CDR3 protein: CASTQANIQYF

clone size: .
J gene: TRBJ2-7
V gene: TRBV2
D gene: .
CDR3 DNA: TGTGCCAGCGAGACCCGGGACGGGACAAACGAGCAGTACTTC
CDR3 protein: CASETRDGTNEQYF

clone size: .
J gene: TRBJ2-1
V gene: TRBV5-5
D gene: .
CDR3 DNA: TGTGCCACCCGGGGGGCTGTTGAAAGAAATGAGCAGTTCTTC
CDR3 protein: CATRGAVERNEQFF

clone size: .
J gene: TRBJ2-1
V gene: TRBV6-1
D gene: .
CDR3 DNA: TGTGCCAGCAGGGATACTTACAATGAGCAGTTCTTC
CDR3 protein: CASRDTYNEQFF

clone size: .
J gene: TRBJ2-7
V gene: TRBV7-8
D gene: TRBD2
CDR3 DNA: TGTGCCAGCAGCTCTCGACTAGCGAGGGACTCCTACGAGCAGTACTTC
CDR3 protein: CASSSRLARDSYEQYF

clone size: .
J gene: TRBJ2-3
V gene: TRBV9
D gene: .
CDR3 DNA: TGTGCCAGCAGTCAGGCATGGGGGGATACGCAGTATTTT
CDR3 protein: CASSQAWGDTQYF

clone size: once
J gene: TRBJ1-1
V gene: TRBV25-1
D gene: .
CDR3 DNA: TGTGCCAGCAGTGGGGGGTTCGTTCATCGAGCTTTCTTT
CDR3 protein: CASSGGFVHRAFF

clone size: .
J gene: TRBJ1-4
V gene: TRBV4-1
D gene: .
CDR3 DNA: TGCGCCAGCAGCCAAGTCAGGGGCACTAATTGGGAACTGTTTTTT
CDR3 protein: CASSQVRGTNWELFF

clone size: .
J gene: TRBJ2-7
V gene: TRBV27
D gene: TRBD2
CDR3 DNA: TGTGCCAGCAGTTTACTAGCGGGGGTTTGGTACGAGCAGTACTTC
CDR3 protein: CASSLLAGVWYEQYF

clone size: .
J gene: TRBJ2-7
V gene: TRBV29-1
D gene: .
CDR3 DNA: TGCAGCGTTGTACTCAGCTACGAGCAGTACTTC
CDR3 protein: CSVVLSYEQYF

clone size: .
J gene: TRBJ1-2
V gene: TRBV9
D gene: .
CDR3 DNA: TGTGCCAGCAGCGTAGGGTACACCTACTATGGCTACACCTTC
CDR3 protein: CASSVGYTYYGYTF

clone size: once
J gene: TRBJ1-5
V gene: TRBV30
D gene: .
CDR3 DNA: TGTGCCTGGGCGGAGGGTTATCAGCCCCAGCATTTT
CDR3 protein: CAWAEGYQPQHF